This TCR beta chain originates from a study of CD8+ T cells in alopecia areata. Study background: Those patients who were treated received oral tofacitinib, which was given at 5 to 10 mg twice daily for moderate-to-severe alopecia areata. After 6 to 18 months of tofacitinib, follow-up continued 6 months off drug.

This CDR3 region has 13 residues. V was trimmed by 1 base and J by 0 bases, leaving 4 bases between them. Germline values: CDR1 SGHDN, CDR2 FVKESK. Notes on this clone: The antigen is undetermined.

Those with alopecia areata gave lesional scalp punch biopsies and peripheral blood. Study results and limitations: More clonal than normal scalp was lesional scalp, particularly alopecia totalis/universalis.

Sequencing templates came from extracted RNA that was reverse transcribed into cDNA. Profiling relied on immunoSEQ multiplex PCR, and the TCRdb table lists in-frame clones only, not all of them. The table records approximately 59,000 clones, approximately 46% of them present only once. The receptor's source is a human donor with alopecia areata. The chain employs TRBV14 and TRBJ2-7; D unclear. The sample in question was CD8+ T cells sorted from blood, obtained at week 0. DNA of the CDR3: TGTGCCAGCAGCCAAGGGGTCTCCTACGAGCAGTACTTC. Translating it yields CASSQGVSYEQYF.